This T cell receptor beta chain derives from a study of long-term antiretroviral therapy in people with HIV. Study-wide findings and caveats: Whichever time point was examined, clones expanded before ART dominated the repertoire. Relative to control repertoires, HIV repertoires exhibited narrower CDR3 length ranges. Collection of the blood took place between the mid-2000s and the late 2010s. The ART regimens in use then may have been less effective than current ones.

Comments on this clone: As yet, its antigen is unknown.

Sequencing used immunoSEQ v3.0 at survey level. The assay was immunoSEQ multiplex PCR, and TCRdb's table has in-frame clones only and misses some. The sample contains roughly 30,000 clones, 93% of which appear only once. Losses at the gene ends were 4 bases for V and 5 bases for J; bases not matched to a gene: 10. This CDR3 contains 15 residues. The germline V gene has CDR1 LNHDA and CDR2 SQIVND (reference sequence). The clonotype was recovered from a woman aged 40 to 50 with HIV. V is TRBV19 and J is TRBJ1-1; 7 positions agree with TRBD1. The material was unsorted PBMCs, obtained around 6.3 years after starting antiretroviral therapy. The CDR3 protein is CASSKDRLVFTEAFF. In DNA form, the CDR3 reads TGTGCCAGTAGTAAGGACAGGCTCGTGTTTACTGAAGCTTTCTTT.